This T cell receptor (beta chain) was sequenced during a study of cytomegalovirus exposure and HLA in healthy donors. As regards this clone: The antigen remains undetermined.

V was shortened by 4 bases and J by 0 bases, with 8 bases between the two germline ends. The length of the CDR3 is 15 residues. CDR1 and CDR2 (germline): SGHNT, YYREEE (reference sequence). PCR was performed using 60 Vbeta and 13 Jbeta primers. Profiling relied on immunoSEQ multiplex PCR, and the TCRdb table lists in-frame clones only, not all of them. This sample yields roughly 220,000 clones, of which roughly 70% are seen a single time; approximately 1.7% belongs to the top ten. Study-wide findings and caveats: Most of the TCR beta V segments (in an earlier analysis) were productive either about 87% or about 30% of the time.

The receptor was isolated from a woman in her 30s in good health and CMV-seronegative. The chain employs TRBV5-4 and TRBJ2-6, with D perhaps TRBD1 (6 bases). Sequenced input: PBMCs. CDR3 sequence reads: CASSRDTSGANVLTF. The CDR3 nucleotides are TGTGCCAGCAGCAGGGACACCTCTGGGGCCAACGTCCTGACTTTC. The complete variable domain, with remaining parts taken from reference TRBV5-4 and TRBJ2-6, reads ETGVTQSPTHLIKTRGQQVTLRCSSQSGHNTVSWYQQALGQGPQFIFQYYREEENGRGNFPPRFSGLQFPNYSSELNVNALELDDSALYLCASSRDTSGANVLTFGAGSRLTVL.